The 26 T cell receptor beta chains reported below all come from one sample, sequenced in a study of blood T cell repertoires in COVID-19. TCRdb's copy holds only in-frame clones and misses some; the assay was immunoSEQ multiplex PCR. Of 55,000 to 90,000 clones listed, around nine tenths are singletons. Sequencing was done on a sample of peripheral blood. The receptors were sampled from a woman aged 55-69 years with acute or convalescent COVID-19.

The chain joins TRBV2 to TRBJ2-1, with unresolved D. V shed 3 bases and J shed 0 bases, with 6 bases lying between them. The CDR3 has 14 residues. Germline V gene sequence: CDR1 SNHLY, CDR2 FYNNEI. CDR3: CASSEISSYNEQFF. The CDR3 DNA reads as TGTGCCAGCAGTGAGATCAGCTCCTACAATGAGCAGTTCTTC.

The chain recombines TRBV7-2 with TRBJ1-5; TRBD1 matches at 11 bases. This CDR3 contains 19 residues. V lost 1 base and J lost 2; bases outside the gene matches: 10. Germline lookup yields CDR1 SGHTA and CDR2 FQGNSA. As DNA, the CDR3 is TGTGCCAGCAGCTTAGTCGGGGTGGACAGGGGGCGAGGCAATCAGCCCCAGCATTTT. This sequence encodes CASSLVGVDRGRGNQPQHF.

V gene TRBV13 combines with J gene TRBJ1-2, with 7 bases aligning to TRBD1. This CDR3 spans 17 amino acids. Germline V gene sequence: CDR1 PRHDT, CDR2 FYEKMQ (reference sequence). With V trimmed by 1 base and J by 6 bases, 14 bases remained unmatched. CDR3: CASSLVRKGTEVNGYTF. The DNA of the CDR3 is TGTGCCAGCAGCTTAGTTCGGAAAGGGACAGAAGTAAATGGCTACACCTTC.

The chain links TRBV5-1 to TRBJ1-2, with TRBD1 matching over 7 bases. The junction had 17 bases not matched to a gene; V was cut back by 2 bases and J by 4 bases. The CDR3 sequence is 18 residues long. CDR1 is SGHRS, CDR2 YFSETQ, per germline. The CDR3 spells CASSFDSLKGAERYGYTF. The CDR3 DNA is TGCGCCAGCAGCTTTGATAGTTTGAAGGGGGCTGAGCGCTATGGCTACACCTTC. The whole variable domain, filled in from reference TRBV5-1 and TRBJ1-2, reads KAGVTQTPRYLIKTRGQQVTLSCSPISGHRSVSWYQQTPGQGLQFLFEYFSETQRNKGNFPGRFSGRQFSNSRSEMNVSTLELGDSALYLCASSFDSLKGAERYGYTFGSGTRLTVV.

The rearrangement links TRBV28 to TRBJ2-2; D is unclear. The CDR3 loop spans 14 amino acids. V was pared by 8 bases and J by 1 base, with 11 bases between. CDR1 and CDR2 (germline): MDHEN, SYDVKM. CDR3 residues: CASVRSRNTGELFF. The CDR3 DNA reads as TGTGCCAGCGTTCGATCCAGGAACACCGGGGAGCTGTTTTTT.

The V call is TRBV5-4, the J call TRBJ2-7, with 7 bases matching TRBD2. Germline V gene sequence: CDR1 SGHNT, CDR2 YYREEE (reference sequence). The CDR3 runs 17 residues. The J segment lost 0 bases and the V segment lost 2 bases, leaving 11 bases of the junction unmatched. As DNA, the CDR3 is TGTGCCAGCAGCTTTGGGACTACGGATATCAGCTCCTACGAGCAGTACTTC. Amino acids: CASSFGTTDISSYEQYF. The entire variable domain, with the rest obtained from reference TRBV5-4 and TRBJ2-7, is as follows: ETGVTQSPTHLIKTRGQQVTLRCSSQSGHNTVSWYQQALGQGPQFIFQYYREEENGRGNFPPRFSGLQFPNYSSELNVNALELDDSALYLCASSFGTTDISSYEQYFGPGTRLTVT.

V and J are TRBV5-5 and TRBJ2-2; the match to TRBD2 covers 8 bases. V gave up 0 bases and J gave up 3 bases; unmatched junction bases: 4. Germline-derived CDR1 and CDR2 are SGHKS and YYEKEE (reference sequence). The CDR3 extends over 16 amino acids. The CDR3 here is CASSLAGGGHTGELFF. CDR3 sequence (DNA): TGTGCCAGCAGCTTGGCCGGGGGGGGGCACACCGGGGAGCTGTTTTTT.

The chain recombines TRBV5-1 with TRBJ2-2, with D tentatively TRBD1 (6 bases). Germline lookup yields CDR1 SGHRS and CDR2 YFSETQ. This CDR3 spans 16 amino acids. V was shortened by 0 bases and J by 0 bases, with 9 bases between the two germline ends. CDR3 in amino acids: CASSLEGTPNTGELFF. CDR3 nucleotides: TGCGCCAGCAGCTTGGAGGGGACACCGAACACCGGGGAGCTGTTTTTT.

The chain couples TRBV5-1 to TRBJ2-1, with 11 bases aligning to TRBD2. Germline V gene lookup returns CDR1 SGHRS and CDR2 YFSETQ. The CDR3 has 17 residues. V lost 0 bases to trimming and J lost 4 bases; unmatched junction nucleotides: 6. CDR3 residues: CASSLEPGTSGYNEQFF. CDR3 sequence (DNA): TGCGCCAGCAGCTTGGAACCCGGGACTAGCGGTTACAATGAGCAGTTCTTC.

For the CDR3, the DNA is TGTGCCAGCAGTCGCGTTAACTATGGCTACACCTTC. It is translated as CASSRVNYGYTF. The V call is TRBV28, the J call TRBJ1-2; no clear D. V lost 5 bases to trimming and J lost 1 base, with 5 bases between them. Germline CDR1 reads MDHEN; CDR2 reads SYDVKM. The CDR3 sequence is 12 residues long.

V usage is TRBV2 and J usage is TRBJ2-7; 7 bases are shared with TRBD1. Germline CDR1 SNHLY, CDR2 FYNNEI. The CDR3 runs 16 residues. With V trimmed by 2 bases and J by 0 bases, 7 bases remained unmatched. This CDR3 is CASSEYTGDPSYEQYF. In DNA, the CDR3 is TGTGCCAGCAGTGAATACACAGGGGACCCCTCCTACGAGCAGTACTTC.

The chain uses TRBV28 and TRBJ1-6; D remains ambiguous. Germline assignment: CDR1 MDHEN and CDR2 SYDVKM. This CDR3 has 12 residues. The V gene lost 5 bases and the J gene lost 12 bases, with 11 bases spanning the gap. The CDR3 region is CASSPPRGPLHF. The CDR3 coding sequence is TGTGCCAGCAGTCCCCCTAGAGGACCCCTCCACTTT.

The chain couples TRBV10-3 to TRBJ2-2, with no clear D. V dropped 3 bases and J dropped 1 base, with 9 bases sitting between them. Germline CDR1 and CDR2: ENHRY and SYGVKD. The CDR3 covers 15 residues. In DNA, the CDR3 is TGTGCCATCAGTGACCCACACGAGAACACCGGGGAGCTGTTTTTT. It yields the protein CAISDPHENTGELFF.

The genes are TRBV6-5 and TRBJ2-6; D unresolved. Per germline, CDR1 MNHEY and CDR2 SVGAGI. V was clipped by 2 bases and J by 0 bases, with 2 bases between them. The CDR3 covers 14 residues. For the CDR3, the DNA is TGTGCCAGCAGTTACCACTCTGGGGCCAACGTCCTGACTTTC. Amino acid sequence: CASSYHSGANVLTF.

The sample holds one count of this clone. The V gene is TRBV27, the J gene TRBJ2-7, with TRBD1 as a possible D gene (5 bases). CDR3 length equals 14 residues. The ends were cut back, 0 bases at V and 5 bases at J, with 11 bases in the middle. CDR1 MNHEY and CDR2 SMNVEV come from the germline V gene (reference sequence). The CDR3 nucleotides are TGTGCCAGCAGTTTATCAGGTCAGGGTGACGAGCAGTACTTC. This codes for CASSLSGQGDEQYF.

The chain recombines TRBV11-2 with TRBJ1-4; no clear D gene. This CDR3 is built from 13 residues. Trimming pared 1 base from V and 10 bases from J, leaving 10 bases between. Germline loops: CDR1 SGHAT, CDR2 FQNNGV. The CDR3 loop is CASSLAVGGKLFF. The CDR3, as DNA: TGTGCCAGCAGCTTAGCAGTGGGAGGAAAACTGTTTTTT.

The V gene is TRBV11-2, the J gene TRBJ1-2; no clear D gene. Deletions cut 5 bases from V and 4 bases from J, with 17 bases between. The CDR3 length is 15 residues. Germline values: CDR1 SGHAT, CDR2 FQNNGV. The CDR3 spells CASSQGRHSLYGYTF. In DNA, the CDR3 is TGTGCCAGCAGCCAAGGCAGACATTCGCTCTATGGCTACACCTTC.

The chain carries TRBV15 and TRBJ1-5; possibly TRBD1 for D (5 bases). The CDR3 loop spans 15 amino acids. The V end lost 0 bases, the J end lost 4 bases, and 10 bases lay between the germline ends. Germline loops: CDR1 LNHNV, CDR2 YYDKDF (reference sequence). This chain's CDR3 is CATSRDRVGNQPQHF. The DNA of the CDR3 is TGTGCCACCAGCAGAGACAGGGTCGGGAATCAGCCCCAGCATTTT.

The chain's CDR3 is CASSRPGGAETQYF. CDR3 nucleotides: TGCGCCAGCAGCCGACCAGGGGGCGCGGAGACCCAGTACTTC. The rearrangement uses TRBV4-1 and TRBJ2-5, with 8 bases identical to TRBD1. Trimming took 4 bases from V and 5 from J; bases not matched to a gene: 6. CDR3 size: 14 residues. In germline, CDR1 is MGHRA, CDR2 YSYEKL.

This clone has only one observation. The chain links TRBV9 to TRBJ2-7, with 13 bases that match TRBD2. CDR3 length: 11 residues. Germline loops: CDR1 SGDLS, CDR2 YYNGEE. For the CDR3, the DNA is TGTGCCAGCAGCGGACTAGCGGGGGGCCGCGTC. Protein: CASSGLAGGRV.

The V gene is TRBV2, the J gene TRBJ1-2; 7 bases are a match to TRBD1. The V segment lost 8 bases and the J segment 7 bases; nucleotides outside the gene matches: 10. The CDR3 loop spans 13 amino acids. Per germline, CDR1 SNHLY and CDR2 FYNNEI. CDR3 in amino acids: CASLSNRGFGYTF. In nucleotides, the CDR3 is TGTGCCAGCTTGTCGAACAGGGGTTTTGGCTACACCTTC.

CDR3 region: CASSDFNFPGQGETQYF. Here the CDR3 DNA reads TGTGCCAGCAGTGACTTTAACTTTCCGGGACAGGGAGAGACCCAGTACTTC. The chain employs TRBV6-1 and TRBJ2-5; 9 nucleotides match TRBD1. This CDR3 is built from 17 residues. Trimming at V came to 3 bases and at J to 4 bases, leaving 12 bases not matched to a gene. Germline loops: CDR1 MNHNS, CDR2 SASEGT.

The CDR3 sequence is CATSRDRGEDEQFF. The CDR3 DNA reads as TGTGCCACCAGCAGAGATCGAGGGGAGGATGAGCAGTTCTTC. This rearrangement joins TRBV15 to TRBJ2-1; D perhaps matches TRBD2 (6 bases). V was pared by 0 bases and J by 8 bases, with 11 bases between. The length of the CDR3 is 14 residues. Germline values: CDR1 LNHNV, CDR2 YYDKDF (reference sequence).

CDR3 in DNA: TGTGCCAGCCGGGGGCAGGGGGCGTCCTACGAGCAGTACTTC. Translated: CASRGQGASYEQYF. The J gene is TRBJ2-7, the V gene TRBV6-5, with TRBD1 identical over 8 bases. The CDR3 has 14 amino acids. From germline, CDR1 is MNHEY and CDR2 SVGAGI. V shed 8 bases, J shed 1 base, and the junction held 7 bases outside the gene matches.

V and J are TRBV7-2 and TRBJ2-7; 10 nucleotides align to TRBD1. Unmatched junction bases numbered 7, after V lost 5 bases and J lost 0 bases. The germline V gene has CDR1 SGHTA and CDR2 FQGNSA. This CDR3 has 16 amino acids. The CDR3 DNA is TGTGCCAGCAGCGACCCGGGACAGGGGTCCTCCTACGAGCAGTACTTC. Protein: CASSDPGQGSSYEQYF.

The chain carries TRBV11-2 and TRBJ2-5; 12 bases are a match to TRBD2. The CDR3 contains 14 residues. Germline values: CDR1 SGHAT, CDR2 FQNNGV. With V trimmed by 1 base and J by 9 bases, 3 bases remained unmatched. The CDR3 is CASSLVLAGGPQYF. The DNA for the CDR3 is TGTGCCAGCAGCTTAGTTCTAGCGGGGGGGCCCCAGTACTTC.